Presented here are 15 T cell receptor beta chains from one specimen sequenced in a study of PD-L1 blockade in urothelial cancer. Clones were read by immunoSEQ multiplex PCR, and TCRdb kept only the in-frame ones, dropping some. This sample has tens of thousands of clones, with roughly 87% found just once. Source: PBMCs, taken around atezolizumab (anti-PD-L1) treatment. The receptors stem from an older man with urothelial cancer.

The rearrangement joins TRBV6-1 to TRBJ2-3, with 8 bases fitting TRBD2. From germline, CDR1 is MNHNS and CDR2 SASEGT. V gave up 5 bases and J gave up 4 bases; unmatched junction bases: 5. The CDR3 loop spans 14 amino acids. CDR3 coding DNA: TGTGCCAGCAGTAGACGGGAGGGCCCAGATACGCAGTATTTT. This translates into CASSRREGPDTQYF.

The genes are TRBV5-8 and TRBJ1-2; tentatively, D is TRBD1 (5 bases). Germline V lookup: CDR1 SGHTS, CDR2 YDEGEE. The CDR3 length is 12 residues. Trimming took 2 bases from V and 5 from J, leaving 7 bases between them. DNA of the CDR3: TGTGCCAGCAGCTTTCGACAGTATGGCTACACCTTC. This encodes CASSFRQYGYTF.

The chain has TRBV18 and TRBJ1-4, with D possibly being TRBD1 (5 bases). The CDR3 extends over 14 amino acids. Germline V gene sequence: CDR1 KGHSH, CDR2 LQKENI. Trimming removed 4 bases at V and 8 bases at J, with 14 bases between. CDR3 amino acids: CASSLQDRWEKLFF. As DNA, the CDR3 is TGTGCCAGCTCACTACAGGATCGTTGGGAAAAACTGTTTTTT.

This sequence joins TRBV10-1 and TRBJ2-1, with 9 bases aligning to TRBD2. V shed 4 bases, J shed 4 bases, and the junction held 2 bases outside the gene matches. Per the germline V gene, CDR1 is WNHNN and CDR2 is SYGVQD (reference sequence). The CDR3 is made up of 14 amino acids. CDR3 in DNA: TGCGCCAGCAGTGCTAGCGGGGCTTACAATGAGCAGTTCTTC. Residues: CASSASGAYNEQFF.

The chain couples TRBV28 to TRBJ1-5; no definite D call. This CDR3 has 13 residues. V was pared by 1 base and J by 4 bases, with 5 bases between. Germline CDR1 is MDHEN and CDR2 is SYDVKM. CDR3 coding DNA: TGTGCCAGCAGTTTATCTCGGAATCAGCCCCAGCATTTT. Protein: CASSLSRNQPQHF.

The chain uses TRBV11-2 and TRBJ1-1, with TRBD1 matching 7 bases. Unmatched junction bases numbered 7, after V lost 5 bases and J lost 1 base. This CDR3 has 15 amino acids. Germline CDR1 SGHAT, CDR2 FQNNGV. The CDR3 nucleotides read TGTGCCAGCAGCGTTACAGGGGACCGGAACACTGAAGCTTTCTTT. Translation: CASSVTGDRNTEAFF.

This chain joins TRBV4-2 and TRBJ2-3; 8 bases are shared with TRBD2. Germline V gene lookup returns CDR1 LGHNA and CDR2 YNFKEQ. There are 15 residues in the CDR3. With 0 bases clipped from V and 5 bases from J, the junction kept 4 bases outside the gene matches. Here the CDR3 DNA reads TGTGCCAGCAGCCAAGAGATCCTAGCGGGAGATACGCAGTATTTT. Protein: CASSQEILAGDTQYF.

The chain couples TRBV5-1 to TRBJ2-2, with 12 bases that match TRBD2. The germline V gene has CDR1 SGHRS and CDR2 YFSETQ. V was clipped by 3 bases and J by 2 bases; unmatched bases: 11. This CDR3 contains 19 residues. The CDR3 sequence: CASSSGLAGWTPNTGELFF. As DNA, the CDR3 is TGCGCCAGCAGCTCAGGACTAGCGGGATGGACTCCAAACACCGGGGAGCTGTTTTTT.

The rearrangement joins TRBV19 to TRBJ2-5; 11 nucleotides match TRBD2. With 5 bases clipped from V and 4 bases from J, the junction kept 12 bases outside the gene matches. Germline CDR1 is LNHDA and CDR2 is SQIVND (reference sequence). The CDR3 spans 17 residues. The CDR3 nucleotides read TGTGCCAGTAGTCCCTTTAGCGGGAGGGTTTACGCAGAGACCCAGTACTTC. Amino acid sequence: CASSPFSGRVYAETQYF.

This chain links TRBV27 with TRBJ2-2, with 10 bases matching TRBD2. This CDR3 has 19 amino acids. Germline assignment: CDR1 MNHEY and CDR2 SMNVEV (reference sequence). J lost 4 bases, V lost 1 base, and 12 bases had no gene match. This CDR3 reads CASSLFTVASGRITGELFF. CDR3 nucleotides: TGTGCCAGCAGTTTATTTACTGTGGCTAGCGGGAGAATCACCGGGGAGCTGTTTTTT.

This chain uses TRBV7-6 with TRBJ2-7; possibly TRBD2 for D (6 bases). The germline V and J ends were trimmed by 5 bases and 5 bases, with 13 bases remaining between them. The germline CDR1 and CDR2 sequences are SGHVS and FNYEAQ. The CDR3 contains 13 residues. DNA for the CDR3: TGTGCCAGCAGCCCCCGGCGGGACCACGAGCAGTACTTC. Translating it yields CASSPRRDHEQYF.

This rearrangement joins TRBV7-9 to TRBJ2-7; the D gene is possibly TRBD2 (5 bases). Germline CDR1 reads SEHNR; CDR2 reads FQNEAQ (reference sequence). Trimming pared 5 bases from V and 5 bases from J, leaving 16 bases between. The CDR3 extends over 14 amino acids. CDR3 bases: TGTGCCAGCAGCCCAAGAGGGCTAAAGCACGAGCAGTACTTC. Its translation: CASSPRGLKHEQYF.

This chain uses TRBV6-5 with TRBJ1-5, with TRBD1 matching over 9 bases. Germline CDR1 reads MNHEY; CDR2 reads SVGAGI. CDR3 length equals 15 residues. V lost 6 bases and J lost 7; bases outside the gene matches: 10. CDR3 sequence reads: CASSPVGQGGQPQHF. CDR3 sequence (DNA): TGTGCCAGCAGCCCTGTGGGACAGGGTGGGCAGCCCCAGCATTTT.

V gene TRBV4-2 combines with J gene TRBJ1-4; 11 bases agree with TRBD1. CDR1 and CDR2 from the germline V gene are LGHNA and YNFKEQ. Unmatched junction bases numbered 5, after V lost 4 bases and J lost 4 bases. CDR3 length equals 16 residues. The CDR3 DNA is TGTGCCAGCAGCCCCTGGACAGGGGGCGGTAATGAAAAACTGTTTTTT. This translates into CASSPWTGGGNEKLFF.

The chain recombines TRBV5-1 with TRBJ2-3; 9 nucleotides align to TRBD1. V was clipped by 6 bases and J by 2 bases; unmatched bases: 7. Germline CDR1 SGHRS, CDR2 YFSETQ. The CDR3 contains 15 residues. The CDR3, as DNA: TGCGCCAGCACAACCGGGACAGGGTACACAGATACGCAGTATTTT. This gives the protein CASTTGTGYTDTQYF.